The 10 T cell receptor beta chains listed next were all sequenced from one sample in a study of human T cells and chemical hapten exposure. TCRdb re-called the RACE reads through MiXCR, storing one row per CDR3 protein. The sample has 50,000 to 65,000 distinct CDR3 sequences; approximately 10% are singletons. Regarding time point: pre-sensitization, week 0. Regarding treatment: therapeutic diphenylcyclopropenone sensitization with weekly scalp DPC. Sequencing used whole blood, obtained in connection with sensitization to the hapten diphenylcyclopropenone (DPC). The receptors were sampled from a middle-aged woman with alopecia areata. Some clones in this sample may be carry-over from other donors' samples.

This clonotype was counted only a few times. This rearrangement joins TRBV20-1 to TRBJ1-5; tentative D call: TRBD1 (6 bases). CDR1 is DFQATT, CDR2 SNEGSKA, per germline (reference sequence). The CDR3 runs 14 residues. Between the trimmed V and J ends, which lost 0 bases and 5 bases, there was a span of 11 bases. CDR3 sequence (DNA): TGCAGTGCTAGAGAGGCAGGGGCTTATCAGCCCCAGCATTTT. Protein: CSAREAGAYQPQHF.

The genes are TRBV7-8 and TRBJ1-2, with unresolved D. V gave up 1 base and J gave up 4 bases, with 7 bases separating them. This CDR3 region has 13 residues. Germline values: CDR1 SGHVS, CDR2 FQNEAQ. CDR3 sequence (DNA): TGTGCCAGCAGCTTAGGGGCTGGCTATGGCTACACCTTC. Translation: CASSLGAGYGYTF.

This clonotype came up a few times. The chain uses TRBV5-1 and TRBJ2-4; D may be TRBD2 (5 bases). CDR3 length equals 12 residues. Germline V lookup: CDR1 SGHRS, CDR2 YFSETQ. V dropped 10 bases and J dropped 1 base, with 9 bases sitting between them. This CDR3 is CACRGAKNIQYF. The CDR3 nucleotides are TGCGCCTGCCGAGGGGCCAAAAACATTCAGTACTTC.

This chain links TRBV14 with TRBJ1-1; the D is unclear. The CDR3 extends over 14 amino acids. The germline gives CDR1 SGHDN, CDR2 FVKESK. V dropped 1 base and J dropped 4 bases, with 10 bases sitting between them. The CDR3 here is CASSQGVKGTEAFF. For the CDR3, the DNA is TGTGCCAGCAGCCAAGGGGTAAAGGGCACTGAAGCTTTCTTT.

This clonotype was detected ten times or more. This chain links TRBV5-6 with TRBJ2-5; D is undetermined. The ends were cut back, 2 bases at V and 2 bases at J, with 7 bases in the middle. Germline assignment: CDR1 SGHDT and CDR2 YYEEEE. The CDR3 runs 13 residues. The CDR3 spells CASSFLVQETQYF. Here the CDR3 DNA reads TGTGCCAGCAGCTTCCTAGTACAAGAGACCCAGTACTTC.

Only a few counts were recorded for this clonotype. CDR3 sequence reads: CSVIMSSYEQYF. The CDR3 bases are TGCAGCGTTATCATGAGCTCCTACGAGCAGTACTTC. V gene TRBV29-1 combines with J gene TRBJ2-7; D not certain. CDR3 length: 12 amino acids. Germline lookup yields CDR1 SQVTM and CDR2 ANQGSEA. Trimming removed 5 bases at V and 0 bases at J, with 8 bases between.

The J gene is TRBJ2-3, the V gene TRBV25-1, with 8 bases that match TRBD2. The ends lost 3 bases at V and 6 bases at J; junction bases unmatched: 14. This CDR3 comprises 17 residues. Germline V gene lookup returns CDR1 MGHDK and CDR2 SYGVNS. DNA of the CDR3: TGTGCCAGCAGTGACCAGAGCGGGGGCGCTATTTTGGATACGCAGTATTTT. This translates into CASSDQSGGAILDTQYF.

In this sample, this clonotype turned up a few times. The V call is TRBV15, the J call TRBJ2-7; 7 nucleotides line up with TRBD1. This CDR3 is 15 amino acids long. V dropped 3 bases and J dropped 6; count of bases not matched to a gene: 11. CDR1 LNHNV and CDR2 YYDKDF come from the germline V gene (reference sequence). CDR3 region: CATSRADRFLGEQYF. The CDR3 region has the DNA TGTGCCACCAGCAGGGCGGACAGGTTTCTGGGCGAGCAGTACTTC.

The chain is built from TRBV10-2 and TRBJ2-3; no reliable D call. Germline V lookup: CDR1 WSHSY, CDR2 SAAADI. Trimming left V 7 bases short and J 3 bases short, with 11 bases between. The CDR3 totals 13 residues. The CDR3 DNA is TGCGCCAGCAACGGTGGAGTGACAGATACGCAGTATTTT. Its translation is CASNGGVTDTQYF.

This clonotype was seen only a few times. The chain employs TRBV13 and TRBJ2-7; the match to TRBD2 covers 9 bases. This CDR3 is built from 14 residues. Germline values: CDR1 PRHDT, CDR2 FYEKMQ (reference sequence). With 8 bases clipped from V and 1 base from J, the junction kept 6 bases outside the gene matches. The CDR3 sequence: CASSRAGGSYEQYF. For the CDR3, the DNA is TGTGCCAGCTCAAGAGCGGGAGGATCCTACGAGCAGTACTTC.